The subject of this entry is one T cell receptor (beta chain). The data derive from a study of neurological immune-mediated disorders. The cDNA was synthesized by means of template-switch 5'RACE, which was carried out with 10-nucleotide random UMIs. TCRdb redid the calling of the 5' RACE reads with MiXCR, one entry per CDR3 protein. The table has 53,000 or so distinct CDR3 sequences, roughly 13% seen once. There are 13 residues in the CDR3. From germline, CDR1 is KGHSH and CDR2 LQKENI. Trimming pared 3 bases from V and 7 bases from J, leaving 12 bases between. The TCR comes from a woman between 55 and 75 years old with HTLV-1-associated myelopathy (HAM/TSP). Sample: PBMCs. The chain employs TRBV18 and TRBJ1-2, with D perhaps TRBD1 (5 bases). CDR3 sequence reads: CASSPSGGSGYTF. CDR3 nucleotides: TGTGCCAGCTCACCCTCTGGGGGTTCTGGCTACACCTTC.